This entry describes one T cell receptor beta chain. The clone's antigen remains unknown. Per-base qualities were not stored, and no clone one base away is much larger. Patients with hyperthyroidism were aged 18 to 65 years, had been newly diagnosed, and had a disease duration of less than 2 months. Patients with other autoimmune diseases, uncontrolled infections, pregnancy or lactation were excluded from the study. Clinical symptoms, serum thyroxine, TRAb, thyroid ultrasound and orbital computed tomography were used for diagnosis. Trizol reagent was used to extract the total RNA, and its quality was then checked on an Agilent 2100 Bioanalyzer. V is clipped by 7 bases and J by 6 bases, and the sequence between their germline boundaries is 13 bases long. The CDR3 runs 13 amino acids, cysteine and phenylalanine included. Of the read, only the CDR3 DNA is kept; its 39 bases are in frame from base 1. Taken from the germline V gene (reference sequence), the CDR1 and CDR2 loops are GTSNPN and SVGIG.

This sample was taken from a study of Graves' ophthalmopathy and Graves' hyperthyroidism listed by TCRdb under 2018. For context, the study as a whole: Hyperthyroidism was considered stable if no progression to ophthalmopathy occurred within 18 months of follow-up. The study used TCR beta repertoire signatures to distinguish Graves' ophthalmopathy from Graves' hyperthyroidism and to predict progression to ophthalmopathy. In total, 135 blood samples were TCR-sequenced: around 42 ophthalmopathy, under 80 hyperthyroidism and some 17 hyperthyroidism-to-ophthalmopathy patients. To explore V-J signatures distinguishing ophthalmopathy from hyperthyroidism, a discovery set of some 100 patients (about 41 ophthalmopathy, about 57 stable hyperthyroidism) was enrolled. An independent validation cohort comprised some 19 hyperthyroidism patients and over 15 patients who later progressed from hyperthyroidism to ophthalmopathy. In roughly six hyperthyroidism patients, T-cell repertoires of thyroid tissue and blood were compared. After sampling, hyperthyroidism patients received methimazole starting at 30 mg daily, and ophthalmopathy patients received high-dose intravenous methylprednisolone. What the work shows at the level of the full study, not this receptor alone: Among expanded thyroid clonotypes with frequency above 0.001, most also showed up in blood, which suggests that blood repertoires may reflect the thyroid immune response. Sample size was not statistically predetermined, and group allocation was not concealed from the investigators. In cross-validation, the 13-signature model distinguished ophthalmopathy from stable hyperthyroidism with about 90% sensitivity and just under 84% specificity, and in the test set the corresponding values were about 80% and 75%. In validation, the model predicted ophthalmopathy progression with about 70% sensitivity and about 77% specificity; more than ten predicted patients were CT-confirmed with GO in a median of about 7.1 months.

For repertoire sequencing, the TCR beta CDR3 regions were amplified from RNA transcripts. The first round of RT-PCR was done with HTBI primers and the Qiagen OneStep RT-PCR kit, and was followed by a second round of multiplex PCR, then size selection and purification. Libraries were sequenced paired-end with 100 bp reads on an Illumina HiSeq2000. From the authors' description of their analysis: Reads were processed with SOAPnuke, discarding reads with adapters, uncalled bases, mean Phred below 15, or no exact constant-primer or identifier match. High-quality paired reads were merged with COPE v1.2.5. Each unique nucleotide sequence was treated as a clonotype, and MiTCR v1.1 was used to align the clonotypes to the IMGT TRB V, D and J references. The analysis was limited to V-J combinations with a frequency above 0.0001, which together covered 99% to 99.2% of the repertoires. For each V-J combination, a TCR clonal expansion and chaos score was defined as F50 clonal expansion divided by the chaos observed in the TCRdist matrix. Features were reduced by Welch's t-statistics and random forest to over 10 V-J combinations, which fed a naive Bayes classifier. The similarity between thyroid and blood repertoires was quantified using the Morisita-Horn index. TCRdb reworked the public reads: Q25 trimming with fastp, MiXCR clone assembly, productive beta chains retained. Entries that share a CDR3 protein sequence are merged under the most common genes and DNA. It is TCRdb's table, rather than the study itself, that gives the V and J calls and clone size. The sample table contains 1 million to 1.3 million distinct CDR3 sequences; only one count was recorded for 36% of them. Around 10% of the sample rests with the top ten.

Rearrangement joined TRBV30 to TRBJ1-6; matching of 6 bases hints at TRBD1 as the D gene. The source material was peripheral blood or thyroid tissue (not recorded which). The sequence was obtained from an adult man with Graves' hyperthyroidism. Read as DNA, the sequence is TGTGCCTTTGGGGGACAAATTAATTCACCCCTCCACTTT. The resulting protein is CAFGGQINSPLHF.